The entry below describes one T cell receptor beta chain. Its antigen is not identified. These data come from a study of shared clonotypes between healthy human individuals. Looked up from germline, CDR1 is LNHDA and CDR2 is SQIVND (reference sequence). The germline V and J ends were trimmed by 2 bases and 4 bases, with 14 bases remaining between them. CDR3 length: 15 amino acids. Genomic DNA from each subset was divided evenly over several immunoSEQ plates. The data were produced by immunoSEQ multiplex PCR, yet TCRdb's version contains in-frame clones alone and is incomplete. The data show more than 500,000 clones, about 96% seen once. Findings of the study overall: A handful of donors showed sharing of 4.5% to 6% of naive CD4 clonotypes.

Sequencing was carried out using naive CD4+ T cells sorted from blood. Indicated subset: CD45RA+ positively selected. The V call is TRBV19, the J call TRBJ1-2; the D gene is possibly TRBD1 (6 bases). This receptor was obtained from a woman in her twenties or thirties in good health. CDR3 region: CASSIQGSTIYGYTF. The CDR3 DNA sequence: TGTGCCAGTAGTATACAGGGGAGTACTATCTATGGCTACACCTTC.